Presented here are 10 T cell receptor beta chains from one specimen sequenced in a study of blood T cell repertoires in COVID-19. Sequencing used immunoSEQ multiplex PCR; TCRdb keeps in-frame clones, though not all of them. The sample consists of about 210,000 clones, about 87% of them appearing once. Sequencing was performed on peripheral blood. These TCRs come from a man aged 60-69 years who had recovered from COVID-19.

This clone was seen many times. V usage is TRBV5-1 and J usage is TRBJ1-1, with D maybe TRBD1 (6 bases). The CDR3 is 13 amino acids. Per germline, CDR1 SGHRS and CDR2 YFSETQ. V was clipped by 6 bases and J by 1 base, with 10 bases between them. In nucleotides, the CDR3 is TGCGCCAGCAAGCGGGACACGAACACTGAAGCTTTCTTT. It specifies CASKRDTNTEAFF.

The chain links TRBV6-2 or TRBV6-3 to TRBJ1-6; D might be TRBD1 (6 bases). Germline loops: CDR1 MNHEY, CDR2 SVGEGT. Trimming pared 0 bases from V and 6 bases from J, leaving 12 bases between. There are 16 residues in the CDR3. CDR3 sequence: CASSYSSQGRNSPLHF. The CDR3 nucleotides read TGTGCCAGCAGTTACTCGTCACAGGGTCGTAATTCACCCCTCCACTTT.

This chain uses TRBV28 with TRBJ1-1, with D perhaps TRBD1 (5 bases). In germline, CDR1 is MDHEN, CDR2 SYDVKM. The V and J ends lost 5 bases and 4 bases respectively, with 17 bases between them. This CDR3 comprises 15 residues. The CDR3 nucleotides are TGTGCCAGCAGTCCCCATAGGTCAGGGATCACTGAAGCTTTCTTT. Its protein is CASSPHRSGITEAFF.

V gene TRBV24-1 combines with J gene TRBJ1-5, with TRBD1 identical over 11 bases. V gave up 4 bases and J gave up 5 bases; unmatched junction bases: 6. Germline values: CDR1 KGHDR, CDR2 SFDVKD. The CDR3 consists of 16 residues. Here the CDR3 DNA reads TGTGCCACCAGTGACCCCGGACAGGGGGCTTATCAGCCCCAGCATTTT. It is translated as CATSDPGQGAYQPQHF.

The chain recombines TRBV20-1 with TRBJ1-1, with TRBD1 matching over 8 bases. The length of the CDR3 is 11 residues. J lost 8 bases, V lost 3 bases, and 2 bases had no gene match. Germline V gene lookup returns CDR1 DFQATT and CDR2 SNEGSKA (reference sequence). The CDR3 loop reads CSARRQGEAFF. The CDR3 bases are TGCAGTGCTAGGAGACAGGGGGAAGCTTTCTTT.

The chain combines TRBV11-2 with TRBJ2-1; 7 positions agree with TRBD2. The CDR3 extends over 14 amino acids. Per the germline V gene, CDR1 is SGHAT and CDR2 is FQNNGV. V gave up 0 bases and J gave up 9 bases; unmatched junction bases: 5. This chain's CDR3 is CASSLDGTITEQFF. CDR3 coding DNA: TGTGCCAGCAGCTTAGATGGGACTATCACTGAGCAGTTCTTC.

The chain links TRBV27 to TRBJ1-1; possible D gene TRBD1, 5 bases. CDR1 is MNHEY, CDR2 SMNVEV, per germline (reference sequence). V dropped 3 bases and J dropped 0 bases, with 17 bases sitting between them. CDR3 length: 17 amino acids. Written as DNA, the CDR3 is TGTGCCAGCAGTTTTAAAGCGGGGGGAACATTGAACACTGAAGCTTTCTTT. This codes for CASSFKAGGTLNTEAFF.

The chain is built from TRBV28 and TRBJ1-2; 7 bases are shared with TRBD1. The V gene end was trimmed by 4 bases and the J gene end by 7 bases; junction bases not matched to a gene: 9. Germline loops: CDR1 MDHEN, CDR2 SYDVKM. The CDR3 sequence is 14 residues long. CDR3 amino acids: CASSSTGPYRGYTF. The CDR3 DNA is TGTGCCAGCAGTTCGACAGGGCCTTATCGTGGCTACACCTTC.

This clone was seen only a few times. The chain couples TRBV12-3 or TRBV12-4 to TRBJ2-2; D unclear. Trimming shortened V by 3 bases and J by 4 bases, and 6 bases separated the two germline ends. The length of the CDR3 is 13 residues. As DNA, the CDR3 is TGTGCCAGCAGTTTGTTATCCACCGGGGAGCTGTTTTTT. Its translation: CASSLLSTGELFF.

The rearrangement links TRBV6-6 to TRBJ1-2; weak D call: TRBD1 (6 bases). The germline CDR1 and CDR2 sequences are MNHNY and SVGAGI (reference sequence). The CDR3 loop spans 13 amino acids. Trimming removed 5 bases from V and 8 bases from J, with 15 bases in between. CDR3: CASSVLTGLGYTF. The CDR3 region has the DNA TGTGCCAGCAGTGTCCTAACAGGGTTAGGCTACACCTTC.